Listed here are 24 T cell receptor beta chains from one sample, sequenced in a study of Ad26.COV2.S vaccination and SARS-CoV-2 variants. Some clones are missing from TCRdb's copy, which holds only in-frame ones; the method was immunoSEQ multiplex PCR. Of roughly 350,000 clones in the sample, approximately 90% are singletons; the top ten hold roughly 5%. The treatment denotes: approximately 18 received Ad26.COV2.S at low or high dose, single or two shots; about 5 received placebo; per-sample allocation not given. It was on day 63 after the first vaccine or placebo injection that samples were taken. The material sequenced was peripheral blood, taken in a trial of Ad26.COV2.S vaccine versus placebo. The receptors shown here come from a person between 18 and 65 years old who received the Ad26.COV2.S COVID-19 vaccine or a placebo.

This clone has only one observation. The chain is built from TRBV19 and TRBJ2-3; 10 nucleotides line up with TRBD2. Germline assignment: CDR1 LNHDA and CDR2 SQIVND (reference sequence). The CDR3 is 16 amino acids. V lost 5 bases, J lost 4 bases, and 9 bases stayed unmatched. CDR3 nucleotide sequence: TGTGCCAGTAGTCAAGGACTAGCGGCCTTGGCAGATACGCAGTATTTT. Translation gives CASSQGLAALADTQYF.

The V gene is TRBV18, the J gene TRBJ1-1; TRBD1 matches 8 bases. Losses at the gene ends were 2 bases for V and 6 bases for J; bases not matched to a gene: 8. Germline V lookup: CDR1 KGHSH, CDR2 LQKENI. This CDR3 spans 15 amino acids. CDR3 DNA sequence: TGTGCCAGCTCACCAGTCGGACAGGGAATGGCTGAAGCTTTCTTT. Translation: CASSPVGQGMAEAFF.

V is TRBV19 and J is TRBJ1-2; 11 bases are a match to TRBD1. CDR1 and CDR2 (germline): LNHDA, SQIVND (reference sequence). The length of the CDR3 is 15 residues. Losses at the gene ends were 5 bases for V and 4 bases for J; bases not matched to a gene: 6. CDR3 in amino acids: CASSPRTGGAYGYTF. The CDR3, as DNA: TGTGCCAGTAGTCCTCGGACAGGGGGCGCCTATGGCTACACCTTC.

This clone turned up a few times. The CDR3 DNA reads as TGTGCCAGCAGTTTTTATAATCTAGCGGGAGCCCTCTACGAGCAGTACTTC. This codes for CASSFYNLAGALYEQYF. This rearrangement joins TRBV28 to TRBJ2-7; 10 nucleotides match TRBD2. From germline, CDR1 is MDHEN and CDR2 SYDVKM. V lost 3 bases, J lost 3 bases, and 11 bases stayed unmatched. CDR3 size: 17 residues.

The rearrangement joins TRBV29-1 to TRBJ2-7; 10 bases agree with TRBD1. The length of the CDR3 is 12 residues. Per germline, CDR1 SQVTM and CDR2 ANQGSEA. Trimming took 6 bases from V and 3 from J; bases not matched to a gene: 2. Written as DNA, the CDR3 is TGCAGCGTGTGGACAGGGGGCTACGAGCAGTACTTC. It codes for CSVWTGGYEQYF.

The chain joins TRBV27 to TRBJ1-2; D may be TRBD1 (5 bases). This CDR3 spans 14 amino acids. V lost 6 bases to trimming and J lost 6 bases, with 17 bases between them. Germline V gives CDR1 MNHEY, CDR2 SMNVEV (reference sequence). The CDR3 protein is CASSLSQGLHGYTF. CDR3 nucleotide sequence: TGTGCCAGCAGCCTGAGTCAGGGCCTCCATGGCTACACCTTC.

The J gene is TRBJ2-2, the V gene TRBV3-1 (or the pseudogene TRBV3-2); TRBD1 matches at 8 bases. V shed 6 bases and J 6 bases; nucleotides not matched to a gene: 3. CDR1 and CDR2 from the germline V gene are LGHDT and YNNKEL (reference sequence). The CDR3 runs 13 residues. CDR3 sequence reads: CASRNRGSGELFF. As DNA, the CDR3 is TGTGCCAGCAGGAACAGGGGGTCCGGGGAGCTGTTTTTT.

The J gene is TRBJ1-5, the V gene TRBV19; possible D gene TRBD1, 5 bases. CDR1 LNHDA and CDR2 SQIVND come from the germline V gene (reference sequence). The ends were cut back, 0 bases at V and 3 bases at J, with 12 bases in the middle. The CDR3 covers 16 residues. This CDR3 reads CASSIDRTKDNQPQHF. DNA of the CDR3: TGTGCCAGTAGTATAGATCGGACAAAAGACAATCAGCCCCAGCATTTT.

V usage is TRBV7-9 and J usage is TRBJ2-1, with TRBD2 as a possible D gene (5 bases). Germline assignment: CDR1 SEHNR and CDR2 FQNEAQ (reference sequence). This CDR3 contains 16 residues. V shed 5 bases and J shed 6 bases, with 20 bases lying between them. The chain's CDR3 is CASSTREIGYSNEQFF. DNA for the CDR3: TGTGCCAGCAGCACGAGGGAGATAGGGTATAGCAATGAGCAGTTCTTC.

This clone was counted a single time. This chain joins TRBV2 and TRBJ2-5; 15 bases align to TRBD2. This CDR3 spans 17 amino acids. The V and J ends lost 2 bases and 1 base, in that order; junction bases with no gene match: 2. Germline CDR1 is SNHLY and CDR2 is FYNNEI. CDR3 sequence (DNA): TGTGCCAGCAGTGAACTGGGACTAGCGGGGGGCCAAGAGACCCAGTACTTC. Translation: CASSELGLAGGQETQYF.

The genes are TRBV4-2 and TRBJ2-3, with D uncertain. This CDR3 region has 17 residues. Looked up from germline, CDR1 is LGHNA and CDR2 is YNFKEQ. The V and J ends lost 3 bases and 1 base respectively, with 17 bases between them. The CDR3 DNA is TGTGCCAGCAGCCATGGCCCTCATGGGGAAGGCACAGATACGCAGTATTTT. Encoded protein: CASSHGPHGEGTDTQYF.

Of note for this clone: This sample includes further DNA sequences coding for the same CDR3. V is TRBV6-5 and J is TRBJ2-3; D may be TRBD1 (5 bases). Trimming stripped 2 bases from V and 5 bases from J, with 8 bases between. The CDR3 consists of 13 residues. Germline loops: CDR1 MNHEY, CDR2 SVGAGI. CDR3 nucleotides: TGTGCCAGCAGTTACGGGGCAAGAGATACGCAGTATTTT. Encoded protein: CASSYGARDTQYF.

V usage is TRBV6-5 and J usage is TRBJ2-3; weak D call: TRBD1 (5 bases). V was clipped by 6 bases and J by 1 base, with 8 bases between them. The CDR3 runs to 13 residues. The V gene's germline CDR1 is MNHEY and CDR2 SVGAGI. The CDR3 DNA sequence: TGTGCCAGCAGGGTACAGGGCACAGATACGCAGTATTTT. Amino acids: CASRVQGTDTQYF.

Comments on this clone: Other nucleotide sequences in the sample specify the same CDR3. This CDR3 reads CASSVAGDTEAFF. For the CDR3, the DNA is TGTGCCAGCAGCGTAGCTGGGGACACTGAAGCTTTCTTT. V gene TRBV9 combines with J gene TRBJ1-1; D gene ambiguous. Per the germline V gene, CDR1 is SGDLS and CDR2 is YYNGEE. This CDR3 contains 13 residues. Trimming left V 0 bases short and J 3 bases short, with 6 bases between.

CDR3 in DNA: TGTGCCAGCAGTTTGGGAACGGCTAGCACAGATACGCAGTATTTT. This gives the protein CASSLGTASTDTQYF. This sequence joins TRBV28 and TRBJ2-3; D not resolved. The germline V gene has CDR1 MDHEN and CDR2 SYDVKM. Deletions cut 3 bases from V and 0 bases from J, with 10 bases between. The CDR3 length is 15 residues.

The chain couples TRBV7-2 to TRBJ2-1; 7 nucleotides align to TRBD2. V was clipped by 8 bases and J by 7 bases; unmatched bases: 5. From germline, CDR1 is SGHTA and CDR2 FQGNSA. The CDR3 consists of 12 residues. CDR3 protein: CASGGTTNEQFF. In DNA, the CDR3 is TGTGCCAGCGGAGGGACTACTAATGAGCAGTTCTTC.

The chain is built from TRBV5-4 and TRBJ2-1; 8 nucleotides agree with TRBD2. V dropped 4 bases and J dropped 10; count of bases not matched to a gene: 7. Germline V gene data show CDR1 as SGHNT and CDR2 as YYREEE (reference sequence). The CDR3 totals 13 residues. The CDR3 loop is CASSLPGGEEQFF. The CDR3 bases are TGTGCCAGCAGCCTTCCGGGGGGGGAGGAGCAGTTCTTC.

V and J are TRBV6-2 or TRBV6-3 and TRBJ1-2; a weak D match, TRBD1 (6 bases). Germline CDR1 and CDR2: MNHEY and SVGEGT. This CDR3 has 15 amino acids. Trimming removed 6 bases from V and 3 bases from J, with 17 bases in between. This CDR3 is CASSDEQGLDYGYTF. Written as DNA, the CDR3 is TGTGCCAGCAGCGACGAACAGGGATTGGACTATGGCTACACCTTC.

This chain connects TRBV9 to TRBJ2-3; TRBD2 aligns across 9 bases. V was pared by 0 bases and J by 4 bases, with 6 bases of the junction left unmatched. This CDR3 is 16 amino acids long. CDR1 and CDR2 from the germline V gene are SGDLS and YYNGEE. The CDR3 spells CASSVGLAGEADTQYF. CDR3 nucleotide sequence: TGTGCCAGCAGCGTAGGGTTAGCGGGAGAGGCAGATACGCAGTATTTT.

The chain couples TRBV7-2 to TRBJ1-1, with no clear D. V was cut by 1 base and J by 6 bases, with 12 bases left in between. Germline values: CDR1 SGHTA, CDR2 FQGNSA. The CDR3 covers 14 residues. The CDR3 sequence: CASSLGPQAPEAFF. CDR3 nucleotide sequence: TGTGCCAGCAGCTTAGGCCCCCAGGCACCTGAAGCTTTCTTT. Full variable domain (outside the CDR3, taken from reference TRBV7-2 and TRBJ1-1): GAGVSQSPSNKVTEKGKDVELRCDPISGHTALYWYRQSLGQGLEFLIYFQGNSAPDKSGLPSDRFSAERTGGSVSTLTIQRTQQEDSAVYLCASSLGPQAPEAFFGQGTRLTVV.

This chain joins TRBV3-1 (or the pseudogene TRBV3-2) and TRBJ2-7, with D possibly TRBD2 on 5 matching bases. Trimming took 1 base from V and 0 from J, leaving 10 bases between them. Germline loops: CDR1 LGHDT, CDR2 YNNKEL (reference sequence). This CDR3 comprises 15 residues. The CDR3: CASSQASGLSYEQYF. The DNA of the CDR3 is TGTGCCAGCAGCCAAGCGAGTGGACTCTCCTACGAGCAGTACTTC.

This clone has just a few counts. The chain employs TRBV29-1 and TRBJ1-1; possible D gene TRBD1, 6 bases. From germline, CDR1 is SQVTM and CDR2 ANQGSEA. The CDR3 extends over 13 amino acids. V was cut by 7 bases and J by 0 bases, with 12 bases left in between. The CDR3 is CSAGVWMNTEAFF. The CDR3 DNA follows: TGCAGCGCAGGGGTTTGGATGAACACTGAAGCTTTCTTT.

This chain joins TRBV4-3 and TRBJ2-1; TRBD2 aligns across 10 bases. CDR3 length: 15 amino acids. Germline CDR1 LGHNA, CDR2 YSLEER. The trim removed 5 bases at V and 8 bases at J, leaving 9 bases unmatched. This CDR3 reads CASSSLAGGHDEQFF. For the CDR3, the DNA is TGCGCCAGCAGCTCCTTAGCGGGGGGCCATGATGAGCAGTTCTTC.

The rearrangement joins TRBV11-1 to TRBJ2-7; D is perhaps TRBD2 (7 bases). This CDR3 is 13 amino acids long. Germline CDR1 reads SGHAT; CDR2 reads FQDESV (reference sequence). With 1 base removed from V and 6 bases from J, the gap between germline ends came to 10 bases. The CDR3 sequence is CASSLVGGLEQYF. In DNA, the CDR3 is TGTGCCAGCAGCTTAGTCGGGGGGCTCGAGCAGTACTTC.